This TCR beta chain derives from a study of CD8+ T cells in alopecia areata. On this clone: The target antigen is unknown.

Extracted from the samples, RNA was reverse transcribed into cDNA to serve as the sequencing template. Here immunoSEQ multiplex PCR was the method, and the copy in TCRdb shows in-frame clones only, minus some. The sample yields around 200,000 clones, over 60% seen once. Germline CDR1 and CDR2: LGHNA and YSLEER. The length of the CDR3 is 14 residues. Trimming removed 7 bases from V and 7 bases from J, with 19 bases in between. Specified treatment: oral pan-JAK inhibitor, 5-10 mg twice daily. Regarding the study as a whole: Compared with mice, patients displayed less clear TCR sharing, possibly for HLA-related reasons. Tofacitinib produced a significant decrease in scalp clonality and in expanded CD8+ clones among the top 100.

Here the sequenced sample was CD4+ T cells sorted from blood, taken at week 4, from a patient treated with tofacitinib. The V gene is TRBV4-3, the J gene TRBJ1-2, with D tentatively TRBD1 (6 bases). This sequence was found in a human donor with alopecia areata. This chain's CDR3 is CASTQDSRLSGYTF. The DNA of the CDR3 is TGCGCCAGCACCCAGGACAGCCGTCTGAGTGGCTACACCTTC.